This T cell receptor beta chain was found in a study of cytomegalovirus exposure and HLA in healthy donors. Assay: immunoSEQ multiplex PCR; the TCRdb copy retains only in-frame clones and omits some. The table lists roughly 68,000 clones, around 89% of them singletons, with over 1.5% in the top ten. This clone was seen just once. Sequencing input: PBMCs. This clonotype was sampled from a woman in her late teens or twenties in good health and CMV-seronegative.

This CDR3 is CASSEGTSGNDLTDTQYF. DNA for the CDR3: TGTGCCAGCAGCGAAGGGACTAGCGGGAACGACCTCACAGATACGCAGTATTTT. The rearrangement joins TRBV9 to TRBJ2-3; 13 bases are a match to TRBD2. Germline CDR1 reads SGDLS; CDR2 reads YYNGEE. V lost 3 bases to trimming and J lost 2 bases; unmatched junction nucleotides: 9. The CDR3 runs to 18 residues.